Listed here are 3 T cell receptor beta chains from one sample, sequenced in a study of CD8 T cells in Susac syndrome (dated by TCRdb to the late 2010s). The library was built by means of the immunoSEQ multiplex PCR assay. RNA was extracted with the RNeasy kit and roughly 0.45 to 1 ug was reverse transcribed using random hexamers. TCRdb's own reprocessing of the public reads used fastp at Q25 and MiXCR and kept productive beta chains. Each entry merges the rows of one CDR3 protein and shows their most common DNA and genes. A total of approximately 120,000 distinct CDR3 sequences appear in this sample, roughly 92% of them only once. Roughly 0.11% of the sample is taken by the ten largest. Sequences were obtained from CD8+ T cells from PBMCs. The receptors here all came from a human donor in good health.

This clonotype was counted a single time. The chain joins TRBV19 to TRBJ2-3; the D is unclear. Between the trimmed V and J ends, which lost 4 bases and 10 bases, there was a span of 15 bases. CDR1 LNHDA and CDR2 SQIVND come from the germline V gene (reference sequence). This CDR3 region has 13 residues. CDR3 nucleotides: TGTGCCAGTAGTACCGGTCCGGCTTCCGCGCAGTATTTT. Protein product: CASSTGPASAQYF.

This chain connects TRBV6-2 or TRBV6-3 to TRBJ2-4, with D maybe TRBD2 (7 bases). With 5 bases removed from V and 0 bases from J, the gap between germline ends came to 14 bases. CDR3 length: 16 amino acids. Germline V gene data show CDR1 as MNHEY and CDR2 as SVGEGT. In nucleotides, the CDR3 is TGTGCCAGCAGTGACGGGGGGCCGCTAGCCAAAAACATTCAGTACTTC. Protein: CASSDGGPLAKNIQYF.

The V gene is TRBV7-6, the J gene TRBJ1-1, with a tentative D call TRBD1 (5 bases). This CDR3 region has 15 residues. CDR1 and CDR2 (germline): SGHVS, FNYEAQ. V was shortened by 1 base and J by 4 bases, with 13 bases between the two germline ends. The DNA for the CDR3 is TGTGCCAGCAGCTTAGAGCGGGCGGGGCGCACTGAAGCTTTCTTT. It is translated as CASSLERAGRTEAFF.